This is a list of T cell receptor beta chains from one sample in a study of CD8 T cells in Susac syndrome. TCRdb reprocessed the immunoSEQ multiplex PCR reads with MiXCR, giving one entry per CDR3 protein. The data hold 150,000 to 200,000 distinct CDR3 sequences, with approximately 93% observed a single time. The source material was CD4+ T cells from PBMCs. Source of these receptors: a human donor with multiple sclerosis. Both conserved end residues are part of each CDR3. D genes are given only for firm matches. For some rows the clone size is stated as once, few or many, or as a class when expanded; others skip it.

TRBJ1-4 | TRBD1 | TRBV7-2 | - | CASSLNGDRDKLFF | TGTGCCAGCAGCTTAAATGGTGACAGGGATAAACTGTTTTTT
TRBJ2-7 | TRBD2 | TRBV7-9 | - | CASCRTSESYEQYF | TGTGCCAGCTGTAGGACTAGCGAATCCTACGAGCAGTACTTC
TRBJ1-2 | - | TRBV29-1 | - | CSVSSPGDGYTF | TGCAGCGTTTCCAGTCCAGGGGATGGCTACACCTTC
TRBJ2-5 | - | TRBV6-6 | once | CASSYLGEETQYF | TGTGCCAGCAGTTATCTTGGGGAAGAGACCCAGTACTTC
TRBJ2-3 | - | TRBV20-1 | - | CSAHGGPVYTQYF | TGCAGTGCGCACGGCGGCCCGGTGTATACGCAGTATTTT
TRBJ2-7 | - | TRBV2 | - | CASSLRREHSTYEQYF | TGTGCCAGCAGCTTACGGCGGGAACACTCTACCTACGAGCAGTACTTC
TRBJ2-1 | TRBD2 | TRBV6-6 | - | CASSPGTSVYNEQFF | TGTGCCAGCAGTCCTGGGACTAGCGTATACAATGAGCAGTTCTTC
TRBJ2-5 | TRBD2 | TRBV3-1 | - | CASSQVSSGRAETQYF | TGTGCCAGCAGCCAAGTGTCAAGCGGGAGAGCAGAGACCCAGTACTTC
TRBJ2-1 | - | TRBV9 | - | CASSPGRAGRNEQFF | TGTGCCAGCAGCCCGGGTAGGGCGGGACGAAATGAGCAGTTCTTC
TRBJ1-1 | - | TRBV20-1 | - | CSAPRDTGGTEAFF | TGCAGTGCTCCCCGGGATACCGGGGGGACTGAAGCTTTCTTT
TRBJ2-5 | TRBD2 | TRBV6-2/TRBV6-3 | - | CASSGRWGETQYF | TGTGCCAGTAGCGGGAGATGGGGAGAGACCCAGTACTTC
TRBJ1-2 | TRBD1 | TRBV5-1 | - | CASSLVGQGDGYTF | TGCGCCAGCAGCTTGGTGGGACAGGGTGATGGCTACACCTTC
TRBJ2-7 | TRBD1 | TRBV20-1 | - | CSAPRGPYEQYF | TGCAGTGCCCCTAGGGGGCCCTACGAGCAGTACTTC
TRBJ2-1 | TRBD2 | TRBV3-1 | - | CASSPGLGGNNEQFF | TGTGCCAGCAGCCCGGGACTAGGGGGGAACAATGAGCAGTTCTTC
TRBJ2-1 | TRBD1 | TRBV12-3/TRBV12-4 | - | CASSLGQLYNEQFF | TGTGCCAGCAGTTTGGGACAGTTATACAATGAGCAGTTCTTC
TRBJ1-2 | - | TRBV20-1 | - | CSANVAYTF | TGCAGTGCTAACGTTGCCTACACCTTC
TRBJ2-1 | - | TRBV29-1 | - | CSGISIGENEQFF | TGCAGCGGTATCTCTATCGGGGAGAATGAGCAGTTCTTC
TRBJ1-2 | - | TRBV12-3/TRBV12-4 | - | CASSKTGSIDGYTF | TGTGCCAGCAGTAAGACAGGATCCATCGATGGCTACACCTTC
TRBJ2-7 | TRBD1 | TRBV30 | - | CAWTGQSLYEQYF | TGTGCCTGGACGGGACAGTCCCTCTACGAGCAGTACTTC
TRBJ2-5 | - | TRBV29-1 | - | CSAHSGGETQYF | TGCAGCGCCCATTCCGGAGGAGAGACCCAGTACTTC
TRBJ2-5 | - | TRBV30 | once | CAWGNAETQYF | TGTGCCTGGGGAAACGCTGAGACCCAGTACTTC
TRBJ1-1 | - | TRBV18 | - | CASSPQNENEAFF | TGTGCCAGCTCACCTCAGAATGAAAATGAAGCTTTCTTT